These 28 T cell receptor beta chains originate from one sample sequenced in a study of metastatic and nonmetastatic thyroid tumors. TCRdb re-processed the PCR reads through MiXCR. The sample gives 10,000 or so clones, less than 40% of which show up once; around a fifth is in the top ten. No treatment had been given to any patient before thyroid surgery. What was sequenced was tumor tissue. These receptors came from a female donor with papillary thyroid cancer or a benign thyroid nodule (not recorded which). Some clones in this sample may be carry-over from other donors' samples.

Judged by abundance, this clone is medium-sized. The chain has TRBV6-1 and TRBJ1-5, with no clear D. CDR1 and CDR2 (germline): MNHNS, SASEGT. V gave up 7 bases and J gave up 2 bases, with 12 bases separating them. The CDR3 covers 14 residues. The CDR3 sequence: CASIYDTGNQPQHF. The DNA for the CDR3 is TGTGCCAGCATCTATGACACTGGCAATCAGCCCCAGCATTTT.

The CDR3 sequence is CSASYRVKEKLFF. The CDR3 bases are TGCAGTGCTAGCTACAGGGTGAAGGAAAAACTGTTTTTT. The V and J genes are TRBV20-1 and TRBJ1-4, with D maybe TRBD1 (6 bases). Germline V gene lookup returns CDR1 DFQATT and CDR2 SNEGSKA (reference sequence). The germline V and J ends were trimmed by 3 bases and 8 bases, with 13 bases remaining between them. The CDR3 sequence is 13 residues long.

The CDR3: CASIILVNQPQHF. The CDR3 coding sequence is TGTGCCAGTATTATTTTAGTGAATCAGCCCCAGCATTTT. The V and J genes are TRBV19 and TRBJ1-5, with D hard to call. Germline lookup yields CDR1 LNHDA and CDR2 SQIVND (reference sequence). The CDR3 is 13 amino acids. V was pared by 7 bases and J by 4 bases, with 11 bases between. Complete variable domain (other parts from reference TRBV19 and TRBJ1-5): DGGITQSPKYLFRKEGQNVTLSCEQNLNHDAMYWYRQDPGQGLRLIYYSQIVNDFQKGDIAEGYSVSREKKESFPLTVTSAQKNPTAFYLCASIILVNQPQHFGDGTRLSIL.

The gene calls are TRBV11-2 and TRBJ1-5; TRBD1 agrees at 7 bases. Trimming removed 5 bases from V and 5 bases from J; junction bases left unmatched: 0. The germline V gene encodes CDR1 SGHAT and CDR2 FQNNGV. The CDR3 contains 12 residues. CDR3 sequence reads: CASSTGDQPQHF. In DNA form, the CDR3 reads TGTGCCAGCAGCACAGGGGATCAGCCCCAGCATTTT.

This clone was seen many times. The rearrangement uses TRBV20-1 and TRBJ1-4, with D perhaps matching TRBD1 (5 bases). Germline V gene sequence: CDR1 DFQATT, CDR2 SNEGSKA (reference sequence). There are 13 residues in the CDR3. V was pared by 5 bases and J by 7 bases, with 14 bases between. CDR3 region: CSALGLPTEKLFF. The DNA for the CDR3 is TGCAGTGCTCTGGGACTGCCAACTGAAAAACTGTTTTTT.

This clone was detected a few times. The chain uses TRBV6-1 and TRBJ2-7, with D possibly TRBD1 on 6 matching bases. Trimming pared 7 bases from V and 2 bases from J, leaving 15 bases between. Germline loops: CDR1 MNHNS, CDR2 SASEGT. This CDR3 is built from 14 residues. The CDR3 loop reads CASKDTGWAYEQYF. In nucleotides, the CDR3 is TGTGCCAGCAAGGACACAGGGTGGGCCTACGAGCAGTACTTC.

The chain combines TRBV11-1 with TRBJ2-7, with 10 bases fitting TRBD2. Looked up from germline, CDR1 is SGHAT and CDR2 is FQDESV (reference sequence). Unmatched junction bases numbered 6, after V lost 6 bases and J lost 1 base. This CDR3 is 15 amino acids long. The CDR3 here is CASSIAGGTSYEQYF. The DNA of the CDR3 is TGTGCCAGCAGTATAGCGGGAGGTACATCCTACGAGCAGTACTTC. The variable domain in full, with the rest retrieved from reference TRBV11-1 and TRBJ2-7, is EAEVAQSPRYKITEKSQAVAFWCDPISGHATLYWYRQILGQGPELLVQFQDESVVDDSQLPKDRFSAERLKGVDSTLKIQPAELGDSAMYLCASSIAGGTSYEQYFGPGTRLTVT.

This clone rates as medium-sized. The chain recombines TRBV27 with TRBJ1-2, with 8 positions matching TRBD1. The J segment lost 5 bases and the V segment lost 5 bases, leaving 10 bases of the junction unmatched. The CDR3 covers 15 residues. Germline CDR1 MNHEY, CDR2 SMNVEV (reference sequence). CDR3 sequence: CASSPTPGGAYGYTF. The CDR3 DNA follows: TGTGCCAGCAGTCCTACTCCAGGGGGCGCTTATGGCTACACCTTC.

This clone was seen once. CDR3: CSARDPSGSGNEQFF. The CDR3 region has the DNA TGCAGTGCTAGAGACCCTAGCGGGAGTGGGAATGAGCAGTTCTTC. The J gene is TRBJ2-1, the V gene TRBV20-1; TRBD2 matches 10 bases. The CDR3 has 15 residues. Losses at the gene ends were 0 bases for V and 7 bases for J; bases not matched to a gene: 6. The germline V gene encodes CDR1 DFQATT and CDR2 SNEGSKA (reference sequence).

By sample share, this clone is medium-sized. This chain connects TRBV5-1 to TRBJ1-2; D is unclear. Germline CDR1 is SGHRS and CDR2 is YFSETQ. V was clipped by 0 bases and J by 8 bases, with 17 bases between them. The CDR3 spans 15 residues. As DNA, the CDR3 is TGCGCCAGCAGCTTGGGTGACCGTTCCAAGAGGGGCTACACCTTC. Its protein is CASSLGDRSKRGYTF. The variable domain in full, with the rest retrieved from reference TRBV5-1 and TRBJ1-2, is KAGVTQTPRYLIKTRGQQVTLSCSPISGHRSVSWYQQTPGQGLQFLFEYFSETQRNKGNFPGRFSGRQFSNSRSEMNVSTLELGDSALYLCASSLGDRSKRGYTFGSGTRLTVV.

Ten or more counts support this clone. An end of the junction does not agree with germline; a read error may underlie this. Other DNA variants within this sample encode the same CDR3. The chain joins TRBV5-1 to TRBJ2-1; no firm D call. Germline CDR1 SGHRS, CDR2 YFSETQ. CDR3 length: 16 residues. The CDR3 DNA reads as TGCGCCAGTAGCTCGATAGGCACTCGCTCCTACAATGAGCAGTTCTTC. Its translation: CASSSIGTRSYNEQFF.

J is TRBJ2-7 and V is TRBV11-2, with 8 bases identical to TRBD2. Trimming took 4 bases from V and 4 from J; bases not matched to a gene: 6. CDR1 and CDR2 from the germline V gene are SGHAT and FQNNGV. The CDR3 contains 14 residues. Here the CDR3 reads CASSYQREMYEQYF. The CDR3 DNA sequence: TGTGCCAGCAGCTATCAGCGGGAGATGTACGAGCAGTACTTC.

The DNA for the CDR3 is TGTGCCAGCAGTTCCAGTACACTAACCTACGAGCAGTACTTC. This sequence encodes CASSSSTLTYEQYF. The chain combines TRBV6-5 with TRBJ2-7; D is unclear. This CDR3 has 14 residues. Germline-derived CDR1 and CDR2 are MNHEY and SVGAGI. Trimming removed 4 bases from V and 2 bases from J, with 12 bases in between.

This sequence joins TRBV18 and TRBJ2-2; 7 positions match TRBD1. Trimming cost V 7 bases and J 4 bases; bases outside gene matches: 12. Germline lookup yields CDR1 KGHSH and CDR2 LQKENI. The CDR3 loop spans 16 amino acids. This CDR3 reads CASLPTGTASTGELFF. The CDR3 nucleotides are TGTGCCAGCTTACCCACCGGGACAGCGAGCACCGGGGAGCTGTTTTTT.

The V gene is TRBV6-1, the J gene TRBJ2-5; 16 nucleotides agree with TRBD2. J lost 5 bases, V lost 5 bases, and 11 bases had no gene match. CDR1 and CDR2 (germline): MNHNS, SASEGT. The CDR3 is made up of 18 amino acids. As DNA, the CDR3 is TGTGCCAGCAGTAAGCCGGCGGGACTAGCGGGGGGGCGTGAGACCCAGTACTTC. This translates into CASSKPAGLAGGRETQYF.

This clone was seen repeatedly, ten times or more. Being one base from a much bigger clone, this may be a read error. This chain connects TRBV6-1 to TRBJ1-6; D is undetermined. Germline-derived CDR1 and CDR2 are MNHNS and SASEGT. The CDR3 extends over 14 amino acids. The DNA for the CDR3 is TGTGCCAGCACCCCGAGGGAAGGTAATTCACTCCTCCACTTT. It translates to CASTPREGNSLLHF.

This clone was counted between two and nine times. The chain has TRBV6-1 and TRBJ1-4; no clear D gene. This CDR3 spans 15 amino acids. Trimming stripped 4 bases from V and 0 bases from J, with 9 bases between. Germline V gives CDR1 MNHNS, CDR2 SASEGT. CDR3 amino acids: CASSGSPSTNEKLFF. CDR3 DNA sequence: TGTGCCAGCAGTGGAAGTCCTTCAACTAATGAAAAACTGTTTTTT.

The chain recombines TRBV20-1 with TRBJ2-2; TRBD2 matches 8 bases. The germline gives CDR1 DFQATT, CDR2 SNEGSKA (reference sequence). J lost 0 bases, V lost 6 bases, and 9 bases had no gene match. This CDR3 has 16 amino acids. The CDR3, as DNA: TGCAGTGCAAAAACCCTACTAGCGGCGAACACCGGGGAGCTGTTTTTT. Amino acid sequence: CSAKTLLAANTGELFF.

V is TRBV10-2 and J is TRBJ1-6, with unresolved D. V was trimmed by 2 bases and J by 10 bases, leaving 6 bases between them. Germline-derived CDR1 and CDR2 are WSHSY and SAAADI. The CDR3 is 12 amino acids. CDR3 sequence reads: CASSEGWSPLHF. The CDR3 nucleotides are TGCGCCAGCAGTGAGGGGTGGTCACCCCTCCACTTT.

By its share, this clone is medium-sized. The chain carries TRBV3-1 and TRBJ1-3, with D unresolved. CDR3 length: 15 residues. CDR1 and CDR2 (germline): LGHDT, YNNKEL (reference sequence). The germline V and J ends were trimmed by 0 bases and 0 bases, with 6 bases remaining between them. The CDR3 sequence is CASSQDFVSGNTIYF. The CDR3 region has the DNA TGTGCCAGCAGCCAAGATTTTGTCTCTGGAAACACCATATATTTT.

V gene TRBV3-1 combines with J gene TRBJ2-7; D is undetermined. V was trimmed by 1 base and J by 6 bases, leaving 10 bases between them. The germline V gene encodes CDR1 LGHDT and CDR2 YNNKEL (reference sequence). The CDR3 consists of 13 residues. The CDR3 DNA reads as TGTGCCAGCAGCCAAGGTTTGGGATCCGAGCAGTACGTC. Its translation: CASSQGLGSEQYV.

The chain has TRBV10-3 and TRBJ2-7, with D maybe TRBD2 (6 bases). The CDR3 loop spans 12 amino acids. The germline gives CDR1 ENHRY, CDR2 SYGVKD. V gave up 4 bases and J gave up 3 bases, with 7 bases separating them. CDR3 DNA: TGTGCCATCAGTGGCGGGGACTACGAGCAGTACTTC. This encodes CAISGGDYEQYF.

This clone was picked up one time. The rearrangement joins TRBV30 to TRBJ2-5; D is unclear. The CDR3 is 11 amino acids. CDR1 is GTSNPN, CDR2 SVGIG, per germline (reference sequence). The V end was cut by 0 bases, the J end by 3 bases, with 2 bases between. CDR3 sequence reads: CAWSVKETQYF. The CDR3 DNA sequence: TGTGCCTGGAGTGTAAAAGAGACCCAGTACTTC.

The J gene is TRBJ1-2, the V gene TRBV29-1; the match to TRBD1 covers 7 bases. Germline values: CDR1 SQVTM, CDR2 ANQGSEA. V was pared by 1 base and J by 3 bases, with 11 bases of the junction left unmatched. This CDR3 spans 16 amino acids. CDR3 residues: CSVEGEVEGAYYGYTF. In DNA form, the CDR3 reads TGCAGCGTTGAAGGCGAGGTGGAGGGGGCGTACTATGGCTACACCTTC.

This clone was seen repeatedly, ten times or more. It may be a read error: a sequence one base away is much more abundant. In the same sample, other DNA sequences code for this CDR3. In DNA form, the CDR3 reads TGTGCCAGTAGTTCTCGGACAGGGAGGTACACCGGGGAGCTGTTTTTT. This codes for CASSSRTGRYTGELFF. The rearrangement uses TRBV27 and TRBJ2-2; 8 nucleotides agree with TRBD1. CDR3 length: 16 amino acids. Germline V gene sequence: CDR1 MNHEY, CDR2 SMNVEV (reference sequence).

This clone is labeled medium-sized (0.01 to 0.1%). Other DNA sequences in the same sample also yield this CDR3. The genes are TRBV5-5 and TRBJ2-7; tentative D call: TRBD2 (5 bases). Germline-derived CDR1 and CDR2 are SGHKS and YYEKEE (reference sequence). This CDR3 is 15 amino acids long. Trimming removed 1 base from V and 1 base from J, with 12 bases in between. The CDR3 protein is CASSLSWGASYEQYF. As DNA, the CDR3 is TGTGCCAGCAGCTTGTCCTGGGGAGCTTCCTACGAGCAGTACTTC.

The V call is TRBV24-1, the J call TRBJ1-2; a possible D gene is TRBD1 (6 bases). The germline gives CDR1 KGHDR, CDR2 SFDVKD. The CDR3 has 18 amino acids. V gave up 5 bases and J gave up 3 bases, with 24 bases separating them. CDR3 loop: CATSVRGTPLFLDYGYTF. CDR3 bases: TGTGCCACCAGTGTGAGAGGGACACCTTTGTTTCTTGACTATGGCTACACCTTC.

V usage is TRBV20-1 and J usage is TRBJ2-7; tentatively, D is TRBD1 (6 bases). CDR1 and CDR2 from the germline V gene are DFQATT and SNEGSKA (reference sequence). This CDR3 has 14 amino acids. With 1 base removed from V and 5 bases from J, the gap between germline ends came to 15 bases. As DNA, the CDR3 is TGCAGTGCTAGAGGCCACAGGGCTTTAAACGAGCAGTACTTC. Translated, it gives CSARGHRALNEQYF.